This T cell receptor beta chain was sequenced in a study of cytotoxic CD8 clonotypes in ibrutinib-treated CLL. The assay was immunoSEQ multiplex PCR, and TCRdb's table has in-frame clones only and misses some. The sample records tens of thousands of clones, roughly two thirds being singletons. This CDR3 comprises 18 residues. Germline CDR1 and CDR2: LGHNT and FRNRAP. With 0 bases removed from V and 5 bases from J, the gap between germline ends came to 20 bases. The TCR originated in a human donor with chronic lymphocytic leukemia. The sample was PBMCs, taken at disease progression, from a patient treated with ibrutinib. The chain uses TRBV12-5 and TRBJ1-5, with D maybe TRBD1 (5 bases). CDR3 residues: CASGLVLGPHGGDQPQHF. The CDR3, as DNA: TGTGCTAGTGGTTTGGTACTGGGACCCCACGGGGGTGATCAGCCCCAGCATTTT.